These 2 T cell receptor beta chains originate from one sample sequenced in a study of T cell responses to AZD1222 COVID-19 vaccine. Some clones are missing from TCRdb's copy, which holds only in-frame ones; the method was immunoSEQ multiplex PCR. The sample carries 140,000 to 150,000 clones, 91% recorded once. The starting material was peripheral blood, obtained on day 0 of AZD1222 vaccination. All receptors derive from an adult in good health.

The rearrangement uses TRBV6-6 and TRBJ2-7; TRBD1 aligns across 8 bases. Germline V gives CDR1 MNHNY, CDR2 SVGAGI (reference sequence). The CDR3 has 14 amino acids. The ends lost 5 bases at V and 0 bases at J; junction bases unmatched: 3. The CDR3 loop reads CASSRTGSSYEQYF. CDR3 sequence (DNA): TGTGCCAGCAGTCGGACAGGGAGCTCCTACGAGCAGTACTTC.

This clone has just one count. The chain combines TRBV5-1 with TRBJ1-4, with unresolved D. This CDR3 contains 15 residues. V was cut by 5 bases and J by 3 bases, with 14 bases left in between. Germline-derived CDR1 and CDR2 are SGHRS and YFSETQ. The CDR3 loop is CASRVDPASNEKLFF. CDR3 DNA sequence: TGCGCCAGCAGGGTGGATCCGGCCTCTAATGAAAAACTGTTTTTT.